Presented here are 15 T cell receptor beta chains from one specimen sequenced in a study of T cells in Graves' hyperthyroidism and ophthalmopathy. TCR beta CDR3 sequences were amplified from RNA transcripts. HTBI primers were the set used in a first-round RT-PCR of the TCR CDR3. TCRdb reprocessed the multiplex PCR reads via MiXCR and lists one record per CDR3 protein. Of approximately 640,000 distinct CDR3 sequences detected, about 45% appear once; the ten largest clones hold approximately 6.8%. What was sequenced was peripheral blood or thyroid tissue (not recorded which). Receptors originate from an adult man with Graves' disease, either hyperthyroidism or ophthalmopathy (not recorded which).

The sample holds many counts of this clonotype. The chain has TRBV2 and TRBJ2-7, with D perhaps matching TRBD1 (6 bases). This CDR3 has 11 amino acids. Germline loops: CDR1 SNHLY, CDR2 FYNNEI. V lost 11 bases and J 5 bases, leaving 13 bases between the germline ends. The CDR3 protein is CAGSTGDEQYF. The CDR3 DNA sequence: TGTGCCGGATCGACAGGAGACGAGCAGTACTTC.

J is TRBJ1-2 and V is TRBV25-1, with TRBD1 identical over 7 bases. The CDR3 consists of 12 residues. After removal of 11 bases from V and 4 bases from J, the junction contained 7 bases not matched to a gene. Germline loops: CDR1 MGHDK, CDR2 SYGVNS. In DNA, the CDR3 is TGTGCCGCGACAGGGTCGGGCTATGGCTACACCTTC. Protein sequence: CAATGSGYGYTF.

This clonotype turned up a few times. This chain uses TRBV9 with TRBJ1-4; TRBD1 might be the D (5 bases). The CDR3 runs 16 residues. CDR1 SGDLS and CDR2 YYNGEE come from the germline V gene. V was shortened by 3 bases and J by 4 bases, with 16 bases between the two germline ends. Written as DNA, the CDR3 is TGTGCCAGCAGCGGTCGACCCGACAGCCGTAATGAAAAACTGTTTTTT. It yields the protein CASSGRPDSRNEKLFF.

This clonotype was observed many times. CDR3 protein: CSVPGQSQNTEAFF. CDR3 DNA: TGCAGCGTTCCGGGACAAAGTCAGAACACTGAAGCTTTCTTT. The chain uses TRBV29-1 and TRBJ1-1; D possibly corresponds to TRBD1 (6 bases). The CDR3 extends over 14 amino acids. In germline, CDR1 is SQVTM, CDR2 ANQGSEA. The germline V and J ends were trimmed by 5 bases and 1 base, with 14 bases remaining between them. The full variable domain, rest sourced from reference TRBV29-1 and TRBJ1-1, is SAVISQKPSRDICQRGTSLTIQCQVDSQVTMMFWYRQQPGQSLTLIATANQGSEATYESGFVIDKFPISRPNLTFSTLTVSNMSPEDSSIYLCSVPGQSQNTEAFFGQGTRLTVV.

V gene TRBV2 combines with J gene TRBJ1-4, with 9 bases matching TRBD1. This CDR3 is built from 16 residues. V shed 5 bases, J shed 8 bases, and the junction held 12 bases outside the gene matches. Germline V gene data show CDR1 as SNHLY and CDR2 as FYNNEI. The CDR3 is CASSSTGGNVKEKLFF. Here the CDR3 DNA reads TGTGCCAGCAGTTCGACAGGGGGGAATGTCAAGGAAAAACTGTTTTTT.

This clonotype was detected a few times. CDR3 sequence: CASSLGVGGWSNQPQHF. CDR3 coding DNA: TGTGCCAGCAGCTTGGGGGTCGGGGGCTGGAGCAATCAGCCCCAGCATTTT. The V and J genes are TRBV7-8 and TRBJ1-5; possibly TRBD1 for D (6 bases). V was pared by 3 bases and J by 1 base, with 16 bases between. CDR3 size: 17 residues. In germline, CDR1 is SGHVS, CDR2 FQNEAQ.

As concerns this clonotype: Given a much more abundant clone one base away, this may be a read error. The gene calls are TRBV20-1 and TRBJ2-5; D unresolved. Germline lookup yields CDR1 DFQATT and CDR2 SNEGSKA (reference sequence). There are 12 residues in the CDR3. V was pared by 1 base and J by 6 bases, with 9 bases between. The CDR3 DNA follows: TGCAGTGCTAGAGGAGCAGCGAAGACCCAGTACTTC. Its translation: CSARGAAKTQYF.

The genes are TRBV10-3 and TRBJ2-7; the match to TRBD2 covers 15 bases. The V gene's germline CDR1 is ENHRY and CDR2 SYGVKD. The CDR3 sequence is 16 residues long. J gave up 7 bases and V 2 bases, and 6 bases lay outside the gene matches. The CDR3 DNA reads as TGTGCCATCAGTGAGGGACTAGCGGGAGGGCCGGGTGAGCAGTACTTC. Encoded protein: CAISEGLAGGPGEQYF.

CDR3 region: CASSGPYAEGYTF. The CDR3 bases are TGTGCCAGCAGCGGGCCCTACGCGGAAGGCTACACCTTC. The chain uses TRBV7-2 and TRBJ1-2, with D uncertain. In germline, CDR1 is SGHTA, CDR2 FQGNSA. This CDR3 has 13 residues. Trimming removed 5 bases at V and 8 bases at J, with 15 bases between. The whole variable domain, filled in from reference TRBV7-2 and TRBJ1-2, reads GAGVSQSPSNKVTEKGKDVELRCDPISGHTALYWYRQSLGQGLEFLIYFQGNSAPDKSGLPSDRFSAERTGGSVSTLTIQRTQQEDSAVYLCASSGPYAEGYTFGSGTRLTVV.

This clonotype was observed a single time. Here the CDR3 DNA reads TGTGCCAGCAGCTTTGGGACAGGCGAATCACCCCTCCACTTT. This translates into CASSFGTGESPLHF. The chain employs TRBV11-2 and TRBJ1-6, with TRBD1 matching 8 bases. Germline assignment: CDR1 SGHAT and CDR2 FQNNGV. CDR3 length equals 14 residues. Trimming took 3 bases from V and 10 from J; bases not matched to a gene: 5.

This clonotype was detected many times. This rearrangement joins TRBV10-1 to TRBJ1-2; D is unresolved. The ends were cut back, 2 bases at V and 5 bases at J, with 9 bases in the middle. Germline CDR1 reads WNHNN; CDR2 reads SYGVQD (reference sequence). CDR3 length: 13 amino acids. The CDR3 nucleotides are TGCGCCAGCAGTGAGACCCAGAAGTATGGCTACACCTTC. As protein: CASSETQKYGYTF.

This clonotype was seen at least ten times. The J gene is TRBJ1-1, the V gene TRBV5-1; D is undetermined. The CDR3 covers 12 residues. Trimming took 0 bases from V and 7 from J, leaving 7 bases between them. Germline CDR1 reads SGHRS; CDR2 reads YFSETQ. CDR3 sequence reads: CASSLVGSEAFF. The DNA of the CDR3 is TGCGCCAGCAGCTTGGTAGGCAGTGAAGCTTTCTTT.

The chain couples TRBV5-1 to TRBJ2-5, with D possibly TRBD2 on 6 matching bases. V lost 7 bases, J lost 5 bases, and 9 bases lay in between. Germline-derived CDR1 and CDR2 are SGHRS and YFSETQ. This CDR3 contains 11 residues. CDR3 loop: CASGGDETQYF. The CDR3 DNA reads TGCGCCAGCGGCGGGGACGAGACCCAGTACTTC. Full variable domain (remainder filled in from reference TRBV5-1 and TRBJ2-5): KAGVTQTPRYLIKTRGQQVTLSCSPISGHRSVSWYQQTPGQGLQFLFEYFSETQRNKGNFPGRFSGRQFSNSRSEMNVSTLELGDSALYLCASGGDETQYFGPGTRLLVL.

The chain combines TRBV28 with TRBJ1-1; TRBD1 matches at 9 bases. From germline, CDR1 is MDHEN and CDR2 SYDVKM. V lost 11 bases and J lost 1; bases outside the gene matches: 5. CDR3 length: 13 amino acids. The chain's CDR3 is CAVRTGANTEAFF. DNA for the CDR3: TGTGCCGTCCGGACAGGGGCGAACACTGAAGCTTTCTTT.

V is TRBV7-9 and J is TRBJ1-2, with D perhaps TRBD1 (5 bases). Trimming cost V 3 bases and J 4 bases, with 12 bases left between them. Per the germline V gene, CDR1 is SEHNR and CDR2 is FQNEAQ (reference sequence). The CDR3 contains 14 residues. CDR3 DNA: TGTGCCAGCAGCTTTAGAGGGGACCCCTATGGCTACACCTTC. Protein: CASSFRGDPYGYTF.